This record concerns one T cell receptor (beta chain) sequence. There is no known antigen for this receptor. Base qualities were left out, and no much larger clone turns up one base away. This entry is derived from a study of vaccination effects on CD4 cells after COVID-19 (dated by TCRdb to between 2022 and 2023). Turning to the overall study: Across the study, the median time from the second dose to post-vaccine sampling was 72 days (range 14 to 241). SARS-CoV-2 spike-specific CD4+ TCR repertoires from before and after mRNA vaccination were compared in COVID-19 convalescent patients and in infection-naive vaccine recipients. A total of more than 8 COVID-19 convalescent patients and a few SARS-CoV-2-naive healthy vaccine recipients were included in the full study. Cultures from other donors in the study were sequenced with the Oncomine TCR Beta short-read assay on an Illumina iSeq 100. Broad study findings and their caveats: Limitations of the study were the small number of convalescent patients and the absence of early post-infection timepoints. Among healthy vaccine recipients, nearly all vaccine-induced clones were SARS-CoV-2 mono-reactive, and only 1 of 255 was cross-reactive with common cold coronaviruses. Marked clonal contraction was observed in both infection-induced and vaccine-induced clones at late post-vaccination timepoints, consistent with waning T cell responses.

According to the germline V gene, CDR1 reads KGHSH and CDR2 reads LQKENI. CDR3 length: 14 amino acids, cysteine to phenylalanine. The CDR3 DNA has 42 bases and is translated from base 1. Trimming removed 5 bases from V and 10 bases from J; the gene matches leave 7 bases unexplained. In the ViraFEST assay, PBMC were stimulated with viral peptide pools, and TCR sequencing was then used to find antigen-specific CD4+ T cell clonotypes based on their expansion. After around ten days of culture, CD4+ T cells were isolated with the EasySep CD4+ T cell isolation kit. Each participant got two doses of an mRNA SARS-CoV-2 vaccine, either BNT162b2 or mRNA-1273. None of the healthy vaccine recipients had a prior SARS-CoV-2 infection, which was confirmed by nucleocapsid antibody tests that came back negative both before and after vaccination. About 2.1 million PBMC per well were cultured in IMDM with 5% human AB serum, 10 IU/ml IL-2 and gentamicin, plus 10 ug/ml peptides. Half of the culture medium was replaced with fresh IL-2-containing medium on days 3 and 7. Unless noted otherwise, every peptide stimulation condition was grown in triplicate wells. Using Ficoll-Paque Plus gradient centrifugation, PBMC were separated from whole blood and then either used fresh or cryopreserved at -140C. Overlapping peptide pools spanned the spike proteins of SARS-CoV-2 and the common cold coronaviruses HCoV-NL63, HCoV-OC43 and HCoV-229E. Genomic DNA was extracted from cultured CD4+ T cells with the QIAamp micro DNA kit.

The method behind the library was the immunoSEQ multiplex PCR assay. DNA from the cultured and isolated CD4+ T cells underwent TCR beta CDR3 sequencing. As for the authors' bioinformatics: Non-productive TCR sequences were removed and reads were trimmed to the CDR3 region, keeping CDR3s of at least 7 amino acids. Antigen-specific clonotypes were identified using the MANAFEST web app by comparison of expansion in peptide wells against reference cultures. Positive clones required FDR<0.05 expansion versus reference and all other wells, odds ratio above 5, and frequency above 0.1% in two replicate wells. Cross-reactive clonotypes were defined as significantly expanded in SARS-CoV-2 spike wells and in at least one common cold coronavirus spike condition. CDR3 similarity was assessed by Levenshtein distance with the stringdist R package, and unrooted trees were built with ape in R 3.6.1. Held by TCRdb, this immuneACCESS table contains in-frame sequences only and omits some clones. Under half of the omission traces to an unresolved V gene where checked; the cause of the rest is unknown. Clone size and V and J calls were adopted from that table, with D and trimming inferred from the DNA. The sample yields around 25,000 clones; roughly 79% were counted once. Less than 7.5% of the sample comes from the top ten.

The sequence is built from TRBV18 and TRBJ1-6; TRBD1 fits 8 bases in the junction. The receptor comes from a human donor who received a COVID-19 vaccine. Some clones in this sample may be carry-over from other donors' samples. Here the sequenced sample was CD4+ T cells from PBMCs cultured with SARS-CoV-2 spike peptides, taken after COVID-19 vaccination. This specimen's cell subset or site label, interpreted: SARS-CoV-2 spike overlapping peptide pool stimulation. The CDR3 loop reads CASSSTGDRSPLHF. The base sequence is TGTGCCAGCTCATCGACAGGGGATCGGTCACCCCTCCACTTT.